This T cell receptor (beta chain) was sequenced during a study of blood T cell repertoires in COVID-19. Across the whole study: The United States, Italy and Spain supplied acute and convalescent COVID-19 samples. From T cells, B-cell-depleted T cells, or PBMCs came the material, which was cDNA or gDNA.

Repertoires were generated with immunoSEQ multiplex PCR, while TCRdb's copy carries only in-frame clones and drops some. The sample records about 200,000 clones, about nine tenths being singletons. Trimming removed 6 bases at V and 2 bases at J, with 10 bases between. This CDR3 region has 14 residues. Germline V CDR1 and CDR2: SEHNR, FQNEAQ (reference sequence). The sequenced material came from peripheral blood. The rearrangement uses TRBV7-9 and TRBJ2-2; no firm D call. The TCR was taken from a man in his late teens or twenties with active or convalescent COVID-19. Written as DNA, the CDR3 is TGTGCCAGCAGGTCAGGATTTAACACCGGGGAGCTGTTTTTT. Its translation: CASRSGFNTGELFF.